Listed below are T cell receptor beta chains from one sample, sequenced in a study of T cell repertoires in cytomegalovirus infection. For these receptors, no antigen is known. TCRdb ran MiXCR on the reads and lists one entry per CDR3 protein. The data show about 570,000 distinct CDR3 sequences, under 45% seen once. The material was cultured PBMCs, obtained from culture after CMV antigen stimulation. These receptors originate from a human donor in good health (CMV status not recorded). Some clones in this sample may be carry-over from other donors' samples. Both conserved end residues are part of each CDR3. D genes are given only for firm matches. Not all rows give a size; the values are once, few, many and, for expanded clones, a class.

NA,TRBV20-1,few,TRBJ1-4,CSATGDATNEKLFF,TGCAGTGCTACCGGGGATGCAACTAATGAAAAACTGTTTTTT
NA,TRBV7-2,many,TRBJ2-5,CASSPQMGETQYF,TGTGCCAGCAGCCCGCAGATGGGGGAGACCCAGTACTTC
NA,TRBV19,NA,TRBJ1-2,CASSIDGNYGYTF,TGTGCCAGTAGTATAGATGGGAACTATGGCTACACCTTC
NA,TRBV6-4,NA,TRBJ1-4,CASSDTSATNEKLFF,TGTGCCAGCAGTGACACAAGTGCAACTAATGAAAAACTGTTTTTT
NA,TRBV7-2,few,TRBJ2-6,CASSLALPGANVLTF,TGTGCCAGCAGCTTAGCCTTGCCTGGGGCCAACGTCCTGACTTTC
NA,TRBV27,NA,TRBJ2-1,CASSLKKNEQFF,TGTGCCAGCAGTTTAAAAAAGAATGAGCAGTTCTTC
NA,TRBV11-1,NA,TRBJ1-1,CASSSGMMNTEAFF,TGTGCCAGCAGCTCCGGTATGATGAACACTGAAGCTTTCTTT
NA,TRBV7-2,NA,TRBJ1-4,CASSLRQKNEKLFF,TGTGCCAGCAGCTTACGACAGAAAAATGAAAAACTGTTTTTT
NA,TRBV19,NA,TRBJ1-4,CASSTRRLNEKLFF,TGTGCCAGTAGCACAAGGCGGTTGAATGAAAAACTGTTTTTT
NA,TRBV7-2,NA,TRBJ2-3,CASRKNRAGTDTQYF,TGTGCCAGCAGAAAAAACAGGGCCGGCACAGATACGCAGTATTTT
NA,TRBV18,NA,TRBJ2-7,CASSEFTGWASYEQYF,TGTGCCAGCTCAGAATTCACGGGATGGGCGTCTTACGAGCAGTACTTC
NA,TRBV12-3/TRBV12-4,NA,TRBJ2-2,CASSLGGFANTGELFF,TGTGCCAGCAGTTTAGGAGGGTTCGCGAACACCGGGGAGCTGTTTTTT
TRBD2,TRBV12-3/TRBV12-4,NA,TRBJ2-3,CASKPSGGIDTQYF,TGTGCCAGCAAACCGAGCGGGGGTATAGATACGCAGTATTTT
NA,TRBV28,once,TRBJ1-2,CASSSRRAYGYTF,TGTGCCAGCAGTTCTCGCAGGGCCTATGGCTACACCTTC
NA,TRBV11-3,few,TRBJ2-3,CASSLGAPTDTQYF,TGTGCCAGCAGCTTAGGAGCTCCCACAGATACGCAGTATTTT
NA,TRBV27,NA,TRBJ2-7,CASSWGENSYEQYF,TGTGCCAGCAGTTGGGGAGAGAACTCCTACGAGCAGTACTTC
NA,TRBV6-6,NA,TRBJ1-1,CASKKEGNTEAFF,TGTGCCAGCAAGAAAGAGGGGAACACTGAAGCTTTCTTT
NA,TRBV20-1,NA,TRBJ2-2,CSAGLRGGELFF,TGCAGTGCAGGCCTTCGTGGCGGGGAGCTGTTTTTT
NA,TRBV12-3/TRBV12-4,NA,TRBJ2-7,CASSLFGAGEQYF,TGTGCCAGCAGTTTATTTGGGGCGGGAGAGCAGTACTTC
NA,TRBV6-2/TRBV6-3,few,TRBJ2-7,CASSLLTGYEQYF,TGTGCCAGCAGCCTCCTGACAGGCTACGAGCAGTACTTC
NA,TRBV20-1,once,TRBJ1-5,CSARNRGRVNQPQHF,TGCAGTGCTAGAAACCGGGGACGGGTAAATCAGCCCCAGCATTTT
NA,TRBV18,NA,TRBJ2-7,CASSPSDGRGRRQSYEQYF,TGTGCCAGCTCACCTAGCGACGGCCGAGGCCGACGCCAATCCTACGAGCAGTACTTC
NA,TRBV10-3,few,TRBJ2-5,CAISGGGGSQETQYF,TGTGCCATCAGTGGGGGGGGCGGATCACAAGAGACCCAGTACTTC
TRBD1,TRBV7-2,NA,TRBJ1-5,CASSLSGGPSQPQHF,TGTGCCAGCAGCTTATCAGGGGGCCCCAGTCAGCCCCAGCATTTT
NA,TRBV7-2,NA,TRBJ2-1,CASMGGNEQFF,TGTGCCAGCATGGGGGGCAATGAGCAGTTCTTC
NA,TRBV20-1,NA,TRBJ2-7,CSALPGLTGEQYF,TGCAGTGCGTTACCGGGACTCACAGGGGAGCAGTACTTC
NA,TRBV7-9,NA,TRBJ2-7,CASSAKRLGSSEQYF,TGTGCCAGCAGCGCCAAGCGACTAGGATCATCCGAGCAGTACTTC
NA,TRBV7-2,NA,TRBJ2-1,CASSSRQVGIEQFF,TGTGCCAGCAGCTCACGACAGGTCGGGATTGAGCAGTTCTTC
NA,TRBV7-9,few,TRBJ2-1,CASSFWGAPRNEQFF,TGTGCCAGCAGCTTTTGGGGGGCCCCGAGGAATGAGCAGTTCTTC
NA,TRBV10-2,NA,TRBJ1-5,CASSVDGSNQPQHF,TGCGCCAGCAGTGTGGACGGTAGCAATCAGCCCCAGCATTTT
TRBD2,TRBV5-1,NA,TRBJ2-1,CASSLGRLAGYDEQFF,TGCGCCAGCAGCTTGGGGAGACTAGCGGGATATGATGAGCAGTTCTTC
NA,TRBV11-2,NA,TRBJ2-1,CASSFMTVIYNEQFF,TGTGCCAGCAGCTTCATGACAGTGATCTACAATGAGCAGTTCTTC